Presented here are 7 T cell receptor beta chains from one specimen sequenced in a study of blood T cells in healthy people across ages. PCR was performed a second time for about 7 to 12 cycles using a sample-barcoded 5' primer and a J-beta primer mix. From the 5' RACE reads, TCRdb called clonotypes with MiXCR, one entry per CDR3 protein. The sample records more than 1,000,000 distinct CDR3 sequences, about 25% being singletons. This sample also belongs to another study, concerning T cells of mothers and their children.

The sequenced sample was blood. These receptors were taken from a girl aged 2-9 years in good health.

This clonotype was seen more than once but under ten times. V usage is TRBV6-5 and J usage is TRBJ2-1; TRBD2 matches 10 bases. The trim removed 0 bases at V and 6 bases at J, leaving 5 bases unmatched. Germline V lookup: CDR1 MNHEY, CDR2 SVGAGI. This CDR3 is built from 16 residues. The CDR3 nucleotides read TGTGCCAGCAGTTACTCGAGCGGGAGGGCAGGCAATGAGCAGTTCTTC. Protein: CASSYSSGRAGNEQFF.

The J gene is TRBJ1-5, the V gene TRBV7-9; TRBD1 matches at 7 bases. This CDR3 has 15 amino acids. The trim removed 1 base at V and 10 bases at J, leaving 10 bases unmatched. Germline values: CDR1 SEHNR, CDR2 FQNEAQ (reference sequence). The CDR3 here is CASSLGDREDGPQHF. In DNA form, the CDR3 reads TGTGCCAGCAGCTTAGGAGACAGGGAAGATGGCCCCCAGCATTTT. Variable domain in full (rest from reference TRBV7-9 and TRBJ1-5): DTGVSQNPRHKITKRGQNVTFRCDPISEHNRLYWYRQTLGQGPEFLTYFQNEAQLEKSRLLSDRFSAERPKGSFSTLEIQRTEQGDSAMYLCASSLGDREDGPQHFGDGTRLSIL.

This chain uses TRBV6-5 with TRBJ2-2; the D is unclear. Trimming pared 2 bases from V and 1 base from J, leaving 8 bases between. The CDR3 is 15 amino acids. CDR1 and CDR2 (germline): MNHEY, SVGAGI. The CDR3: CASSYRQLNTGELFF. DNA of the CDR3: TGTGCCAGCAGTTACAGGCAGCTGAACACCGGGGAGCTGTTTTTT.

This clonotype was detected a few times. The rearrangement joins TRBV27 to TRBJ1-3; D possibly corresponds to TRBD1 (5 bases). Per the germline V gene, CDR1 is MNHEY and CDR2 is SMNVEV (reference sequence). The CDR3 has 16 residues. Trimming left V 5 bases short and J 4 bases short, with 18 bases between. The CDR3 loop reads CASSHLPLGTGNTIYF. The CDR3 DNA reads as TGTGCCAGCAGTCACCTACCTTTAGGGACCGGAAACACCATATATTTT.

The J gene is TRBJ2-1, the V gene TRBV2; D remains unclear. Germline V gene sequence: CDR1 SNHLY, CDR2 FYNNEI. V lost 7 bases to trimming and J lost 0 bases, with 7 bases between them. The CDR3 length is 13 residues. DNA for the CDR3: TGTGCCAGCACGCGCCGCTCCTACAATGAGCAGTTCTTC. This encodes CASTRRSYNEQFF.

This chain connects TRBV12-5 to TRBJ1-2; D call uncertain. Deletions cut 0 bases from V and 8 bases from J, with 7 bases between. CDR1 and CDR2 (germline): LGHNT, FRNRAP. CDR3 size: 12 residues. CDR3 DNA sequence: TGTGCTAGTGGTTTGGTAATGGGAGGCTACACCTTC. The encoded protein is CASGLVMGGYTF.

This sequence joins TRBV12-3 or TRBV12-4 and TRBJ1-2; 7 bases agree with TRBD1. CDR3 length: 17 residues. J gave up 4 bases and V 3 bases, and 14 bases lay outside the gene matches. The CDR3 DNA is TGTGCCAGCAGTTTTCCTACCGGGACAGACTTTTTCTATGGCTACACCTTC. The encoded protein is CASSFPTGTDFFYGYTF.